This entry lists 10 T cell receptor beta chains sequenced from one sample in a study of CXCR3-negative and CXCR3-positive naive CD8 T cells. Study-wide findings and caveats: CXCR3-positive naive cells carried more hydrophobic TRB CDR3s than CXCR3-negative naive cells did.

The antigens these receptors bind are not known. UMI-labeled 5' RACE TRB cDNA libraries were prepared from the cells. TCRdb reanalyzed the 5' RACE reads and collapses them to one entry per CDR3 protein, without DNA. This table holds about 60,000 distinct CDR3 sequences. The source material was naive CXCR3+ CD8+ T cells from blood. Subset: CD45RO-CCR7+CD27+CD95- naive CD8+ T cells expressing CXCR3 (TNR3+). These receptors were obtained from a human donor in good health. Some clones in this sample may be carry-over from other donors' samples.

V and J are TRBV7-6 and TRBJ1-5; TCRdb's D call of TRBD1 is untestable without DNA. Germline CDR1 SGHVS, CDR2 FNYEAQ. This CDR3 comprises 15 residues. This CDR3 is CASSLAGGGRQPQHF.

The chain employs TRBV28 and TRBJ2-7; with no DNA, the TCRdb D assignment of TRBD1 cannot be verified. CDR1 is MDHEN, CDR2 SYDVKM, per germline. The length of the CDR3 is 13 residues. The CDR3 sequence: CASSTTGSYEQYF.

The chain uses TRBV4-3 and TRBJ2-7; the D call from TCRdb, TRBD2, cannot be confirmed without DNA. Germline V gene lookup returns CDR1 LGHNA and CDR2 YSLEER. This CDR3 has 15 residues. Here the CDR3 reads CASSQDSRGAYEQYF.

The chain couples TRBV4-3 to TRBJ1-3. Germline V gives CDR1 LGHNA, CDR2 YSLEER. CDR3 size: 16 residues. The CDR3 region is CASSQDPSNSGNTIYF.

The chain is built from TRBV15 and TRBJ2-7. Germline assignment: CDR1 LNHNV and CDR2 YYDKDF (reference sequence). CDR3 length: 14 residues. CDR3: CATSGQGRAYEQYF.

The V gene is TRBV29-1, the J gene TRBJ2-6. Germline CDR1 SQVTM, CDR2 ANQGSEA. The CDR3 is made up of 14 amino acids. The CDR3 sequence is CSVAGVSGANVLTF.

The chain joins TRBV20-1 to TRBJ2-3; TCRdb's assignment of TRBD2 cannot be checked, as there is no DNA. The CDR3 spans 15 residues. CDR1 is DFQATT, CDR2 SNEGSKA, per germline (reference sequence). The chain's CDR3 is CSARRLGESTDTQYF.

This chain connects TRBV6-6 to TRBJ2-3. The CDR3 sequence is 14 residues long. Germline V gene data show CDR1 as MNHNY and CDR2 as SVGAGI (reference sequence). CDR3 loop: CASSLGSVTDTQYF.

The chain uses TRBV3-1 and TRBJ2-5; TCRdb's assignment of TRBD2 cannot be checked, as there is no DNA. This CDR3 has 18 amino acids. From germline, CDR1 is LGHDT and CDR2 YNNKEL (reference sequence). The CDR3 spells CASSQDGSSGGNQETQYF.

The chain is built from TRBV3-1 and TRBJ1-2. The CDR3 extends over 15 amino acids. Germline values: CDR1 LGHDT, CDR2 YNNKEL (reference sequence). The CDR3 protein is CASSQDPRESEGYTF.